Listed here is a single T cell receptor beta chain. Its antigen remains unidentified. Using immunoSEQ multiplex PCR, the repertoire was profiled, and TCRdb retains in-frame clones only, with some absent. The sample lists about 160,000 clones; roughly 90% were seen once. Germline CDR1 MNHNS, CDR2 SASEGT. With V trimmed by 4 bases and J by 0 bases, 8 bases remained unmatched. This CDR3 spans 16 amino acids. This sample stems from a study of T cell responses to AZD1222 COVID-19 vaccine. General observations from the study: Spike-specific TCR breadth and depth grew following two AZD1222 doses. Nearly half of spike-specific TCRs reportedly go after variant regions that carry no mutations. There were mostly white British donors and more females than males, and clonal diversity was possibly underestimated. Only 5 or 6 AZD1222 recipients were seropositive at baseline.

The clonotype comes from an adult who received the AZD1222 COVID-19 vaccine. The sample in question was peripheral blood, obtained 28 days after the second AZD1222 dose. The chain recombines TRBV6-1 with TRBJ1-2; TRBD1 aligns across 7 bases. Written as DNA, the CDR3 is TGTGCCAGCAGTGTCTCGGGGACAGATACTAACTATGGCTACACCTTC. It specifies CASSVSGTDTNYGYTF.